This T cell receptor beta chain was profiled in a study of CD8+CD57+ T cells in acquired aplastic anemia. For the study at large: Sorted cells (CD4+ and CD8+) yielded DNA amounts that averaged about 3.1 ug.

Overall study results and limits: Patient and control CD8+ Simpson's diversity was not significantly different. Patients and controls turned out to have roughly 31 CD8+ CDR3 sequences in common.

This clonotype has at least ten counts. Its antigen is still unknown. This CDR3 comprises 13 residues. From germline, CDR1 is SGDLS and CDR2 YYNGEE. V was cut by 4 bases and J by 8 bases, with 15 bases left in between. Profiles of TCR beta VDJ and CDR3 were generated from a genomic DNA template. TCRdb itself ran the reads through MiXCR, one entry per CDR3 protein. The sample has around 250,000 distinct CDR3 sequences, around 60% seen once. The receptor's source is a human donor with severe aplastic anemia or a healthy control (not recorded which). V usage is TRBV9 and J usage is TRBJ2-5; possibly TRBD2 for D (6 bases). Sequences were obtained from sorted CD4+, CD8+, or CD8+CD57+ T cells (not recorded which) from PBMCs. The CDR3 DNA reads as TGTGCCAGCAGCACCGGGACTTACGCCACCCAGTACTTC. Its translation: CASSTGTYATQYF.